These 27 T cell receptor beta chains came from one sample sequenced in a study of shared clonotypes between healthy human individuals. Method: immunoSEQ multiplex PCR; TCRdb's copy keeps in-frame clones and lacks some. This table holds 850,000 to 1,100,000 clones, approximately 80% found once. The source material was memory CD4+ T cells from PBMCs. Subset of the sample: CD45RA-negative fraction. The source of these receptors is a young man in good health. Some clones in this sample may be carry-over from other donors' samples.

This clone appeared a single time. V is TRBV30 and J is TRBJ1-4; TRBD1 agrees at 7 bases. The V segment lost 7 bases and the J segment 8 bases; nucleotides outside the gene matches: 13. CDR3 length equals 14 residues. CDR1 is GTSNPN and CDR2 is SVGIG in the germline V gene (reference sequence). CDR3 bases: TGTGCCTTCTCCTACAGGGGAGTAAGGGAAAAACTGTTTTTT. Protein product: CAFSYRGVREKLFF.

V is TRBV19 and J is TRBJ2-5; 7 bases are shared with TRBD2. V lost 11 bases to trimming and J lost 6 bases; unmatched junction nucleotides: 3. The CDR3 extends over 10 amino acids. CDR1 is LNHDA, CDR2 SQIVND, per germline (reference sequence). The DNA for the CDR3 is TGTGCCGGGGGAGGGAAGACCCAGTACTTC. Its translation: CAGGGKTQYF. Drawing the rest from reference TRBV19 and TRBJ2-5, the complete variable domain is DGGITQSPKYLFRKEGQNVTLSCEQNLNHDAMYWYRQDPGQGLRLIYYSQIVNDFQKGDIAEGYSVSREKKESFPLTVTSAQKNPTAFYLCAGGGKTQYFGPGTRLLVL.

The chain recombines TRBV5-1 with TRBJ1-2; 11 positions match TRBD1. The CDR3 spans 15 residues. Germline loops: CDR1 SGHRS, CDR2 YFSETQ. V trimming: 1 base; J trimming: 6 bases; junction bases outside the gene matches: 5. The CDR3 sequence is CASSLQGTGGHGYTF. The CDR3 DNA is TGCGCCAGCAGCTTGCAGGGGACAGGGGGTCATGGCTACACCTTC.

The V and J genes are TRBV7-3 and TRBJ2-1, with D possibly being TRBD2 (5 bases). This CDR3 is built from 15 residues. Germline CDR1 is SGHTA and CDR2 is FQGTGA. Trimming left V 2 bases short and J 4 bases short, with 12 bases between. This CDR3 is CASSLDRDPYNEQFF. In DNA, the CDR3 is TGTGCCAGCAGCTTAGACCGGGATCCTTACAATGAGCAGTTCTTC.

V and J are TRBV6-1 and TRBJ2-7; the match to TRBD2 covers 10 bases. Germline trimming cut 6 bases from V and 3 bases from J; bases unmatched to any gene: 5. The CDR3 sequence is 14 residues long. The germline CDR1 and CDR2 sequences are MNHNS and SASEGT. The CDR3 coding sequence is TGTGCCAGCAGAACGCCTAGCGGGAGCTACGAGCAGTACTTC. Translating it yields CASRTPSGSYEQYF.

CDR3 nucleotide sequence: TGTGCCATACGGACAGGGCGTCAGCCCCAGCATTTT. It codes for CAIRTGRQPQHF. The V and J genes are TRBV28 and TRBJ1-5; 8 bases fit TRBD1. Trimming cost V 10 bases and J 6 bases; bases outside gene matches: 5. Germline V CDR1 and CDR2: MDHEN, SYDVKM. This CDR3 comprises 12 residues. The full variable domain, rest sourced from reference TRBV28 and TRBJ1-5, is DVKVTQSSRYLVKRTGEKVFLECVQDMDHENMFWYRQDPGLGLRLIYFSYDVKMKEKGDIPEGYSVSREKKERFSLILESASTNQTSMYLCAIRTGRQPQHFGDGTRLSIL.

The genes are TRBV6-5 and TRBJ1-4, with D possibly being TRBD1 (6 bases). The V end was cut by 4 bases, the J end by 7 bases, with 10 bases between. CDR1 is MNHEY and CDR2 is SVGAGI in the germline V gene. CDR3 length: 13 residues. The CDR3 coding sequence is TGTGCCAGCAGTTCCACAGGGAGTGAAAAACTGTTTTTT. It yields the protein CASSSTGSEKLFF.

The genes are TRBV28 and TRBJ1-1; D unclear. The CDR3 is 17 residues long. Trimming shortened V by 7 bases and J by 0 bases, and 21 bases separated the two germline ends. Germline V gene sequence: CDR1 MDHEN, CDR2 SYDVKM. This CDR3 is CASTPWNRLNMNTEAFF. Here the CDR3 DNA reads TGTGCCAGCACCCCGTGGAACAGACTAAATATGAACACTGAAGCTTTCTTT.

This clone was recorded only once. This chain uses TRBV10-3 with TRBJ2-7, with TRBD1 matching 7 bases. The CDR3 runs to 14 residues. With V trimmed by 6 bases and J by 0 bases, 5 bases remained unmatched. Germline values: CDR1 ENHRY, CDR2 SYGVKD. CDR3 protein: CAISKTGSSYEQYF. The CDR3, as DNA: TGTGCCATCAGCAAGACAGGGAGCTCCTACGAGCAGTACTTC.

J is TRBJ2-1 and V is TRBV5-1, with no clear D. Trimming took 2 bases from V and 6 from J, leaving 12 bases between them. The V gene's germline CDR1 is SGHRS and CDR2 YFSETQ. The CDR3 has 14 amino acids. The CDR3 sequence: CASSLPPDRNEQFF. In DNA, the CDR3 is TGCGCCAGCAGCTTACCCCCAGACCGCAATGAGCAGTTCTTC.

The J gene is TRBJ2-7, the V gene TRBV7-9, with 8 nucleotides matching TRBD2. V shed 3 bases, J shed 2 bases, and the junction held 3 bases outside the gene matches. Germline V gene data show CDR1 as SEHNR and CDR2 as FQNEAQ (reference sequence). The CDR3 contains 14 residues. CDR3 DNA sequence: TGTGCCAGCAGCTTCGGGACTAGGGCCTACGAGCAGTACTTC. As protein: CASSFGTRAYEQYF.

This clone was counted a few times. This sequence joins TRBV5-4 and TRBJ2-1; 9 bases are shared with TRBD1. V lost 4 bases, J lost 4 bases, and 6 bases stayed unmatched. Germline V gives CDR1 SGHNT, CDR2 YYREEE (reference sequence). The CDR3 is 15 amino acids. The DNA for the CDR3 is TGTGCCAGCAGCCCCCGACAGGGGGGATACAATGAGCAGTTCTTC. Translated: CASSPRQGGYNEQFF.

The CDR3 protein is CASSSRFQINEQFF. DNA for the CDR3: TGTGCCAGCAGTTCTCGGTTTCAAATCAATGAGCAGTTCTTC. The V call is TRBV28, the J call TRBJ2-1; D remains ambiguous. Germline-derived CDR1 and CDR2 are MDHEN and SYDVKM. The CDR3 totals 14 residues. Between the trimmed V and J ends, which lost 4 bases and 6 bases, there was a span of 13 bases. The full variable domain, with the rest looked up from reference TRBV28 and TRBJ2-1, is DVKVTQSSRYLVKRTGEKVFLECVQDMDHENMFWYRQDPGLGLRLIYFSYDVKMKEKGDIPEGYSVSREKKERFSLILESASTNQTSMYLCASSSRFQINEQFFGPGTRLTVL.

The chain employs TRBV29-1 and TRBJ2-3, with 7 bases that match TRBD2. This CDR3 has 14 residues. Germline trimming cut 4 bases from V and 3 bases from J; bases unmatched to any gene: 7. The germline V gene has CDR1 SQVTM and CDR2 ANQGSEA. The CDR3 DNA is TGCAGCGTTGTAATAGGCGGGAGTACAGATACGCAGTATTTT. This encodes CSVVIGGSTDTQYF.

The chain is built from TRBV4-1 and TRBJ2-7, with TRBD2 identical over 11 bases. V lost 4 bases, J lost 0 bases, and 11 bases stayed unmatched. The CDR3 is made up of 18 amino acids. Per germline, CDR1 MGHRA and CDR2 YSYEKL. CDR3 in DNA: TGCGCCAGCAGCCGAGGGGTTAGCGGGAGGGGGTTCTCCTACGAGCAGTACTTC. It encodes CASSRGVSGRGFSYEQYF.

This clone appeared a few times. The chain is built from TRBV28 and TRBJ2-1, with 15 bases fitting TRBD2. Trimming took 2 bases from V and 4 from J; bases not matched to a gene: 6. Germline V gene lookup returns CDR1 MDHEN and CDR2 SYDVKM. The CDR3 consists of 18 residues. The CDR3 DNA reads as TGTGCCAGCAGTTTAAGGACTAGCGGGAGGGCAGGGTACAATGAGCAGTTCTTC. Protein: CASSLRTSGRAGYNEQFF.

V gene TRBV1 combines with J gene TRBJ1-5; the table's TRBD1 call for D was not verified on the DNA. TRBV1 is assigned pseudogene status. The CDR3 extends over 16 amino acids. The CDR3 reads CTSSQESADSNQPQHF. The CDR3, as DNA: TGCACCAGCAGCCAAGAATCCGCAGATAGCAATCAGCCCCAGCATTTT.

The chain is built from TRBV15 and TRBJ2-3; tentatively, D is TRBD1 or TRBD2 (7 bases each). CDR3 size: 16 residues. Trimming took off 3 bases at V and 2 bases at J, with 15 bases between the two ends. Germline lookup yields CDR1 LNHNV and CDR2 YYDKDF (reference sequence). CDR3 sequence: CATSSWEGQNTDTQYF. The CDR3 DNA sequence: TGTGCCACCAGCAGCTGGGAGGGACAGAACACAGATACGCAGTATTTT.

Concerning this clone: This sample also contains other DNA sequences that code for the same CDR3. The chain carries TRBV5-1 and TRBJ2-7; tentative D call: TRBD1 (6 bases). Trimming took off 0 bases at V and 4 bases at J, with 11 bases between the two ends. This CDR3 contains 14 residues. Germline values: CDR1 SGHRS, CDR2 YFSETQ. CDR3 in DNA: TGCGCCAGCAGCTTGGGTAGGGGGTCTTACGAGCAGTACTTC. Translating it yields CASSLGRGSYEQYF.

This clone was seen a few times. The chain is built from TRBV5-1 and TRBJ2-7; D might be TRBD1 or TRBD2, each matching 5 bases. CDR1 is SGHRS and CDR2 is YFSETQ in the germline V gene. The CDR3 sequence is 14 residues long. V lost 5 bases, J lost 6 bases, and 18 bases lay in between. The CDR3 nucleotides are TGCGCCAGCAGTGAAGGGGCGGGCTCCGCCGAGCAGTACTTC. Its translation is CASSEGAGSAEQYF. The whole variable domain, filled in from reference TRBV5-1 and TRBJ2-7, reads KAGVTQTPRYLIKTRGQQVTLSCSPISGHRSVSWYQQTPGQGLQFLFEYFSETQRNKGNFPGRFSGRQFSNSRSEMNVSTLELGDSALYLCASSEGAGSAEQYFGPGTRLTVT.

On this clone itself: At one boundary the junction diverges from the germline segment, which might be a read error. The chain joins TRBV30 to TRBJ2-3, with unresolved D. This CDR3 region has 14 residues. From germline, CDR1 is GTSNPN and CDR2 SVGIG (reference sequence). CDR3 DNA sequence: TGTGCCTGGGGTGTATGGCTTAGCACAGATACGCAGTATTTT. It is translated as CAWGVWLSTDTQYF.

This sequence joins TRBV7-8 and TRBJ1-2; TRBD1 aligns across 7 bases. The CDR3 loop spans 15 amino acids. In germline, CDR1 is SGHVS, CDR2 FQNEAQ. Losses at the gene ends were 1 base for V and 8 bases for J; bases not matched to a gene: 10. The CDR3 here is CASSLEYQGVKGYTF. CDR3 bases: TGTGCCAGCAGCTTAGAGTATCAGGGGGTAAAGGGCTACACCTTC.

The rearrangement links TRBV7-3 to TRBJ2-3; 7 positions match TRBD2. V gave up 2 bases and J gave up 1 base; unmatched junction bases: 0. Germline-derived CDR1 and CDR2 are SGHTA and FQGTGA. CDR3 length: 14 amino acids. CDR3 region: CASSLLAGTDTQYF. The CDR3 DNA reads TGTGCCAGCAGCTTACTAGCGGGCACAGATACGCAGTATTTT. The variable domain in full, completed from reference TRBV7-3 and TRBJ2-3, reads GAGVSQTPSNKVTEKGKYVELRCDPISGHTALYWYRQSLGQGPEFLIYFQGTGAADDSGLPNDRFFAVRPEGSVSTLKIQRTERGDSAVYLCASSLLAGTDTQYFGPGTRLTVL.

The CDR3 coding sequence is TGTGCCAGCAGCCTGTGGACTAGCGGGGGATCCTACGAGCAGTACTTC. Its protein product is CASSLWTSGGSYEQYF. V usage is TRBV5-4 and J usage is TRBJ2-7; TRBD2 matches 13 bases. The CDR3 consists of 16 residues. V lost 4 bases, J lost 1 base, and 5 bases stayed unmatched. Germline V lookup: CDR1 SGHNT, CDR2 YYREEE (reference sequence). Full variable domain (outside the CDR3, taken from reference TRBV5-4 and TRBJ2-7): ETGVTQSPTHLIKTRGQQVTLRCSSQSGHNTVSWYQQALGQGPQFIFQYYREEENGRGNFPPRFSGLQFPNYSSELNVNALELDDSALYLCASSLWTSGGSYEQYFGPGTRLTVT.

This clone has more than one count but fewer than ten. The chain combines TRBV28 with TRBJ1-1; D may be TRBD1 (6 bases). The germline gives CDR1 MDHEN, CDR2 SYDVKM. Trimming cost V 6 bases and J 4 bases, with 15 bases left between them. CDR3 length: 14 amino acids. CDR3 sequence: CASSLRTERTEAFF. CDR3 DNA: TGTGCCAGCAGCCTAAGGACAGAGCGCACTGAAGCTTTCTTT.

The chain couples TRBV27 to TRBJ2-7, with D perhaps TRBD1 (6 bases). CDR1 is MNHEY, CDR2 SMNVEV, per germline (reference sequence). Trimming removed 3 bases from V and 7 bases from J, with 19 bases in between. The CDR3 loop spans 15 amino acids. Written as DNA, the CDR3 is TGTGCCAGCAGTTTGAAGCGAGGGGGTTTTCAGGAGCAGTACTTC. It encodes CASSLKRGGFQEQYF.

This clone occurred a few times. The identical CDR3 is also encoded by other nucleotide sequences in the sample. The chain joins TRBV28 to TRBJ1-3; 7 bases agree with TRBD1. Germline CDR1 MDHEN, CDR2 SYDVKM. This CDR3 region has 13 residues. The ends lost 5 bases at V and 4 bases at J; junction bases unmatched: 2. As DNA, the CDR3 is TGTGCCAGCAGTCCGGGACAGGGAAACACCATATATTTT. Protein: CASSPGQGNTIYF.